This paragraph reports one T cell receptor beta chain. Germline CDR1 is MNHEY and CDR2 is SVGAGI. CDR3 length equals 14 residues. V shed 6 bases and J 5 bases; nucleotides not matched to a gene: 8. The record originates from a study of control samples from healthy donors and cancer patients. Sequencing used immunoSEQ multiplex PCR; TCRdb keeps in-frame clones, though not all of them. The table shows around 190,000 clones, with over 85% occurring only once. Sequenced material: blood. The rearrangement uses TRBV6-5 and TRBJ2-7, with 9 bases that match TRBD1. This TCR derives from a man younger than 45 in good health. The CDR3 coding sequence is TGTGCCAGCAGACCTCCGGGACAGGGCGACGAGCAGTACTTC. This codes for CASRPPGQGDEQYF.